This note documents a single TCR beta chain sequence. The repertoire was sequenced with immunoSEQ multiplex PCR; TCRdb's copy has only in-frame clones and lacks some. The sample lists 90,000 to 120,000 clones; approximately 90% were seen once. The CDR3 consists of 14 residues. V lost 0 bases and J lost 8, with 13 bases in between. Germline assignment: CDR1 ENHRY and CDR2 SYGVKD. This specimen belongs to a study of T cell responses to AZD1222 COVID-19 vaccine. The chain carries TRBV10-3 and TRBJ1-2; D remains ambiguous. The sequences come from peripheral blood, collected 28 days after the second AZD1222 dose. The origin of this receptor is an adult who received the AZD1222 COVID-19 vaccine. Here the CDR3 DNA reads TGTGCCATCAGTGAGTCCCTTGTACGTGGGGGCTACACCTTC. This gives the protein CAISESLVRGGYTF.